The 22 T cell receptor beta chains below come from one sample, sequenced in a study of molecular identifiers for immune sequencing clone quantification. A single record per CDR3 protein comes from TCRdb applying MiXCR to the PCR reads. The table includes over 300,000 distinct CDR3 sequences, roughly 24% detected once. The sequencing input was naive CD8+ T cells from blood, with Jurkat cell RNA spiked in. Subset indicated: FACS-sorted CD8+CD4-CCR7+CD45RA+ naive T cells. The source of these receptors is a human donor in good health. Some libraries in this study had Jurkat cell RNA spiked in.

This clonotype was picked up many times. CDR3 sequence reads: CASSSSRKNTEAFF. In nucleotides, the CDR3 is TGTGCCAGCAGCTCATCCCGGAAGAACACTGAAGCTTTCTTT. The chain has TRBV7-9 and TRBJ1-1; no firm D call. Germline CDR1 SEHNR, CDR2 FQNEAQ (reference sequence). The CDR3 consists of 14 residues. Trimming took off 4 bases at V and 1 base at J, with 10 bases between the two ends.

Turning to this clonotype: This may be a read error: a much more frequent sequence differs by one nucleotide. V gene TRBV5-6 combines with J gene TRBJ2-4; 9 bases map to TRBD1. J lost 5 bases, V lost 2 bases, and 5 bases had no gene match. Germline lookup yields CDR1 SGHDT and CDR2 YYEEEE. The length of the CDR3 is 15 residues. CDR3 sequence: CASSFGQGSENIQYF. The CDR3 DNA reads as TGTGCCAGCAGCTTTGGACAGGGGTCCGAAAACATTCAGTACTTC.

There are a few counts of this clonotype. The rearrangement links TRBV12-3 or TRBV12-4 to TRBJ2-2, with 7 positions matching TRBD1. The V gene end was trimmed by 4 bases and the J gene end by 3 bases; junction bases not matched to a gene: 8. The CDR3 length is 16 residues. The CDR3 loop reads CASSSRTGKYTGELFF. CDR3 nucleotide sequence: TGTGCCAGCAGTTCCCGGACAGGAAAGTACACCGGGGAGCTGTTTTTT.

This clonotype has at least ten counts. The chain uses TRBV7-8 and TRBJ1-1; D gene unclear. The germline CDR1 and CDR2 sequences are SGHVS and FQNEAQ. V gave up 3 bases and J gave up 1 base, with 12 bases separating them. This CDR3 has 15 amino acids. The CDR3 is CASSFSPTWNTEAFF. The CDR3 nucleotides are TGTGCCAGCAGCTTTTCCCCTACATGGAACACTGAAGCTTTCTTT.

This clonotype has more than one count but fewer than ten. The genes are TRBV5-1 and TRBJ2-2, with unresolved D. CDR3 length: 14 residues. Per germline, CDR1 SGHRS and CDR2 YFSETQ. Trimming stripped 2 bases from V and 0 bases from J, with 5 bases between. CDR3: CASSFTANTGELFF. DNA for the CDR3: TGCGCCAGCAGCTTTACGGCGAACACCGGGGAGCTGTTTTTT. The full variable domain, in which reference TRBV5-1 and TRBJ2-2 provide the parts outside the CDR3, is KAGVTQTPRYLIKTRGQQVTLSCSPISGHRSVSWYQQTPGQGLQFLFEYFSETQRNKGNFPGRFSGRQFSNSRSEMNVSTLELGDSALYLCASSFTANTGELFFGEGSRLTVL.

The sample holds many counts of this clonotype. The chain combines TRBV7-9 with TRBJ2-7, with 7 bases fitting TRBD1. CDR1 is SEHNR and CDR2 is FQNEAQ in the germline V gene (reference sequence). V was pared by 5 bases and J by 2 bases, with 9 bases of the junction left unmatched. CDR3 length equals 15 residues. The CDR3 bases are TGTGCCAGCAGCCCTTGGACAGGAGGAACCTACGAGCAGTACTTC. Translated: CASSPWTGGTYEQYF.

This clonotype has a count of ten or more. The J gene is TRBJ1-2, the V gene TRBV29-1; D call uncertain. V was clipped by 3 bases and J by 0 bases, with 8 bases between them. The V gene's germline CDR1 is SQVTM and CDR2 ANQGSEA. The CDR3 is 13 amino acids. CDR3 amino acids: CSVEDGPNYGYTF. DNA for the CDR3: TGCAGCGTTGAGGACGGCCCTAACTATGGCTACACCTTC. Complete variable domain (other parts from reference TRBV29-1 and TRBJ1-2): SAVISQKPSRDICQRGTSLTIQCQVDSQVTMMFWYRQQPGQSLTLIATANQGSEATYESGFVIDKFPISRPNLTFSTLTVSNMSPEDSSIYLCSVEDGPNYGYTFGSGTRLTVV.

This clonotype was recorded many times. This chain uses TRBV6-5 with TRBJ2-7; 10 nucleotides match TRBD1. Germline lookup yields CDR1 MNHEY and CDR2 SVGAGI. The CDR3 runs to 16 residues. Unmatched junction bases numbered 3, after V lost 0 bases and J lost 1 base. This CDR3 reads CASSYSGTGVSYEQYF. The CDR3 DNA follows: TGTGCCAGCAGTTACTCGGGGACAGGGGTTTCCTACGAGCAGTACTTC.

This clonotype has at least ten counts. The rearrangement uses TRBV12-3 or TRBV12-4 and TRBJ2-3; 7 positions agree with TRBD2. This CDR3 has 15 residues. The J segment lost 4 bases and the V segment lost 2 bases, leaving 6 bases of the junction unmatched. The CDR3 protein is CASSLFLADADTQYF. The CDR3, as DNA: TGTGCCAGCAGTTTATTCCTAGCGGACGCAGATACGCAGTATTTT.

This clonotype showed up many times. The chain carries TRBV19 and TRBJ2-7; D uncertain. The germline V gene encodes CDR1 LNHDA and CDR2 SQIVND (reference sequence). Trimming cost V 3 bases and J 1 base, with 7 bases left between them. This CDR3 is 13 amino acids long. The CDR3 sequence: CASSIDTSYEQYF. Here the CDR3 DNA reads TGTGCCAGTAGTATCGATACTTCCTACGAGCAGTACTTC.

In its sample, this clonotype was seen many times. The CDR3 coding sequence is TGTGCCACCAGTGATTCTAGGGGTAGGCGGGGGGCCTTATACAATGAGCAGTTCTTC. It yields the protein CATSDSRGRRGALYNEQFF. The chain couples TRBV24-1 to TRBJ2-1; 8 bases agree with TRBD2. This CDR3 has 19 residues. Germline values: CDR1 KGHDR, CDR2 SFDVKD. V shed 2 bases, J shed 4 bases, and the junction held 15 bases outside the gene matches.

This clonotype was detected ten times or more. The rearrangement uses TRBV20-1 and TRBJ2-7; D gene ambiguous. The CDR3 extends over 13 amino acids. V was trimmed by 5 bases and J by 3 bases, leaving 14 bases between them. Germline-derived CDR1 and CDR2 are DFQATT and SNEGSKA (reference sequence). CDR3 residues: CSALPGSLYEQYF. CDR3 nucleotides: TGCAGTGCTTTGCCCGGGTCCCTCTACGAGCAGTACTTC.

A word on this clonotype: At one boundary the junction diverges from the germline segment, which might be a read error. The chain combines TRBV12-3 or TRBV12-4 with TRBJ2-2; D ambiguous. This CDR3 comprises 14 residues. The CDR3 DNA reads as TGTGCCAGCAGTTTTATCCAAAACACCGAGGAGCTGTTTTTT. Its protein is CASSFIQNTEELFF.

This clonotype was picked up many times. This chain links TRBV5-4 with TRBJ2-1; D is uncertain. Germline CDR1 and CDR2: SGHNT and YYREEE (reference sequence). The V and J ends lost 1 base and 5 bases respectively, with 4 bases between them. The CDR3 length is 12 residues. The CDR3 here is CASSLKDNEQFF. The CDR3 DNA reads TGTGCCAGCAGCTTGAAGGACAATGAGCAGTTCTTC.

The chain couples TRBV11-3 to TRBJ1-1; D is possibly TRBD1 (5 bases). Trimming pared 7 bases from V and 4 bases from J, leaving 10 bases between. The length of the CDR3 is 12 residues. Germline-derived CDR1 and CDR2 are SGHNT and YENEEA. CDR3 loop: CASMGEGTEAFF. CDR3 DNA sequence: TGTGCCAGCATGGGGGAGGGCACTGAAGCTTTCTTT.

Regarding this clonotype: The junction shows a germline mismatch at one end, possibly a read error. The CDR3 region is CTSSQGQGYYEQYF. CDR3 DNA sequence: TGCACCAGCAGCCAAGGACAGGGATACTACGAGCAATACTTC. The chain has TRBV4-3 and TRBJ2-7; TRBD1 agrees at 8 bases. The CDR3 consists of 14 residues. In germline, CDR1 is LGHNA, CDR2 YSLEER.

This clonotype was picked up one time. At one end the junction does not follow the germline gene, possibly because of a read error. This chain uses TRBV7-9 with TRBJ1-1; 7 bases agree with TRBD1. The CDR3 has 15 residues. Germline V gene sequence: CDR1 SEHNR, CDR2 FQNEAQ (reference sequence). The CDR3 region is CASSLIKQGNTEASF. CDR3 sequence (DNA): TGTGCCAGCAGCTTAATTAAACAGGGGAATACTGAAGCTTCCTTT.

The chain links TRBV27 to TRBJ1-2, with 7 bases fitting TRBD1. Germline-derived CDR1 and CDR2 are MNHEY and SMNVEV (reference sequence). Unmatched junction bases numbered 10, after V lost 8 bases and J lost 4 bases. The CDR3 extends over 14 amino acids. For the CDR3, the DNA is TGTGCCAGCCGTGTGAGGACAGGAAGCTATGGCTACACCTTC. Its protein product is CASRVRTGSYGYTF.

The table lists this clonotype with many counts. V gene TRBV14 combines with J gene TRBJ1-1; D unclear. Trimming shortened V by 0 bases and J by 2 bases, and 10 bases separated the two germline ends. Germline-derived CDR1 and CDR2 are SGHDN and FVKESK. This CDR3 spans 15 amino acids. CDR3 nucleotide sequence: TGTGCCAGCAGCCAAGAATTGGGGTTCAACACTGAAGCTTTCTTT. Its protein product is CASSQELGFNTEAFF.

This clonotype appeared a few times. This chain links TRBV4-1 with TRBJ1-1; D gene unclear. CDR1 is MGHRA, CDR2 YSYEKL, per germline. The CDR3 has 13 residues. Trimming pared 4 bases from V and 0 bases from J, leaving 6 bases between. For the CDR3, the DNA is TGCGCCAGCAGCCGAGAGTTGAACACTGAAGCTTTCTTT. Protein: CASSRELNTEAFF.

This clonotype was seen ten or more times. V gene TRBV5-6 combines with J gene TRBJ1-1; 10 positions agree with TRBD1. V dropped 0 bases and J dropped 5; count of bases not matched to a gene: 4. The germline gives CDR1 SGHDT, CDR2 YYEEEE. The CDR3 has 15 residues. Here the CDR3 reads CASSLGQGARTEAFF. For the CDR3, the DNA is TGTGCCAGCAGCTTGGGACAGGGGGCGCGAACTGAAGCTTTCTTT.

This clonotype was seen a few times. The chain uses TRBV30 and TRBJ1-5; tentative D call: TRBD1 (6 bases). The V gene lost 7 bases and the J gene lost 2 bases, with 15 bases spanning the gap. The CDR3 runs 14 residues. Germline loops: CDR1 GTSNPN, CDR2 SVGIG (reference sequence). CDR3 sequence: CAFTQGIGNQPQHF. The DNA for the CDR3 is TGTGCCTTCACGCAGGGGATTGGCAATCAGCCCCAGCATTTT.